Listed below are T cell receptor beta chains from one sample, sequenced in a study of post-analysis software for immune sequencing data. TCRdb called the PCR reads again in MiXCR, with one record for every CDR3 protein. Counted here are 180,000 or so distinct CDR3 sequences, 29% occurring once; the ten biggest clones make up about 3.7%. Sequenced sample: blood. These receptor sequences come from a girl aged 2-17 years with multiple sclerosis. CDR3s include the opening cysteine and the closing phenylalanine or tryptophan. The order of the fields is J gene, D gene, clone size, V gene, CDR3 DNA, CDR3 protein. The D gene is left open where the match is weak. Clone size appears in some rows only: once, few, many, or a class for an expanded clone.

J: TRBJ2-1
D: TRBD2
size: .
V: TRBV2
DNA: TGTGCCAGCAGTGATTTCCAGGGAGGGTCCTACAATGAGCAGTTCTTC
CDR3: CASSDFQGGSYNEQFF

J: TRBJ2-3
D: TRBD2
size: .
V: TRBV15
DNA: TGTGCCACCAGCATGGGACTAGCGGGGGTAACGCAGTATTTT
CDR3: CATSMGLAGVTQYF

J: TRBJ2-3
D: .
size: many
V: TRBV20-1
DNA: TGCAGTGCTAGCATGTCGCGGGGGCGCACAGATACGCAGTATTTT
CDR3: CSASMSRGRTDTQYF

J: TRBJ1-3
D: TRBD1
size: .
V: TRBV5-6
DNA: TGTGCCAGCAGCCGGAGGGGGCCTAGCTCTGGAAACACCATATATTTT
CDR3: CASSRRGPSSGNTIYF

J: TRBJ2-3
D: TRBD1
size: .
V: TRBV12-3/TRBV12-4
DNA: TGTGCCAGCAGTCTGACAGGGCAGGGAACAGATACGGAGTATTTT
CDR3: CASSLTGQGTDTEYF

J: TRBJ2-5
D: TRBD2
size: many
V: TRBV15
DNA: TGTGCCACCAGCAGAGCGCCAGCGGGAGTAGAGACCCAGTACTTC
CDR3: CATSRAPAGVETQYF

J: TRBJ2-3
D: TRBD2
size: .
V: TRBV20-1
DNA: TGCAGTGCACTTAGCGGGAGGGCCGCAAGCACAGATACGCAGTATTTT
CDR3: CSALSGRAASTDTQYF

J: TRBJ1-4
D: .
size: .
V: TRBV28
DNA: TGTGCCAGCAGGTTAACAGTGGGTAATGAAAAACTGTTTTTT
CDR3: CASRLTVGNEKLFF

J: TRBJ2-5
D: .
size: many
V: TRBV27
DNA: TGTGCCAGCAGCCCCCGCTTCGGGCAAGAGACCCAGTACTTC
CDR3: CASSPRFGQETQYF

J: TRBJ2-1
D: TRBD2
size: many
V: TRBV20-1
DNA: TGCAGTGCAAAACTAGCGGGAGGGCCAGGGGAGCAGTTCTTC
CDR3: CSAKLAGGPGEQFF

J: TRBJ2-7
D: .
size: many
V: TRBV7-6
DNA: TGTGCCAGCAGCCTAGGGGTGGGAGGCTCAACAGGCTACGAGCAGTACTTC
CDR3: CASSLGVGGSTGYEQYF

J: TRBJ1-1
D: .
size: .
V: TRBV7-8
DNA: TGTGCCGGGGACATCATGAACACTGAAGCTTTCTTT
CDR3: CAGDIMNTEAFF

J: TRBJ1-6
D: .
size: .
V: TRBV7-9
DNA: TGTGCCAGCAGCTTAAATAATTTCTGGGGAGCAAGGAATTCACCCCTCCACTTT
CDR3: CASSLNNFWGARNSPLHF

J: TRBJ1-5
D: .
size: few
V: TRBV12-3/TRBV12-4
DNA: TGTGCCAGCAGTTTAGAGCACGTTAGCAATCAGCCCCAGCATTTT
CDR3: CASSLEHVSNQPQHF

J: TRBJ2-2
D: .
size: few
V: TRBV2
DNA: TGTGCCACCCAGGGGACCGGGGAGCTGTTTTTT
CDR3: CATQGTGELFF

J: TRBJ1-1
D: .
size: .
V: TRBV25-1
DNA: TGTGCCAGCAGCTCAACCAGGCGGGAAACGAACACTGAAGCTTTCTTT
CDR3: CASSSTRRETNTEAFF

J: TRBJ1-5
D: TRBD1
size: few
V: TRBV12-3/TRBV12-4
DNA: TGTGCCAGCAGTCCAAGACAGGGTAGAAGTCAGCCCCAGCATTTT
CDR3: CASSPRQGRSQPQHF

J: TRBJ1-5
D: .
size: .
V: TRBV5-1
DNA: TGCGCCAGCAGCTTGGAAGGGCAGGGCGGGCAGCCCCAGCATTTT
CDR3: CASSLEGQGGQPQHF

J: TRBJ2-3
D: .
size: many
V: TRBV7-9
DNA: TGTGCCAGCAGCCAACACAGGGTGGGCACAGATACGCAGTATTTT
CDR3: CASSQHRVGTDTQYF

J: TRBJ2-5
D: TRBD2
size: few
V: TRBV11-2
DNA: TGTGCCAGCAGCTTAGATCCCCCTAGCGGGGGGTCGGGAGAGACCCAGTACTTC
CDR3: CASSLDPPSGGSGETQYF

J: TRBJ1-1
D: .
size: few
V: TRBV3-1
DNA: TGTGCCAGCAGCCCATCCACAGGACACACTGAAGCTTTCTTT
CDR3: CASSPSTGHTEAFF

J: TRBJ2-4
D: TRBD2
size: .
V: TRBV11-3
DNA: TGTGCCAGCAGCTTAGGCGGGGGGCAAAACATTCAGTACTTC
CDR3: CASSLGGGQNIQYF

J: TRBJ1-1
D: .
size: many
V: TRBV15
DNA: TGTGCCACCAGCAGAGTAGGGGCGCCTGAAGCTTTCTTT
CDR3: CATSRVGAPEAFF

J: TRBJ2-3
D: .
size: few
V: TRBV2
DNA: TGTGCCAGCAGTGGAGGTCTTCCCGGGACCCTACTTCTCACAGATACGCAGTATTTT
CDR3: CASSGGLPGTLLLTDTQYF

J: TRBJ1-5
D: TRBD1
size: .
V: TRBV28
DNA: TGTGCCAGCGTAGGAGGTCCCGGGACAGGGTTCAGCAATCAGCCCCAGCATTTT
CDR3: CASVGGPGTGFSNQPQHF

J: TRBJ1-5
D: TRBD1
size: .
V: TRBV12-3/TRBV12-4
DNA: TGTGCCAGCAGCCAAACCGGGACAGGGGGCTGGCAGCCCCAGCATTTT
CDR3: CASSQTGTGGWQPQHF

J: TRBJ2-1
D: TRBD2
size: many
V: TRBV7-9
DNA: TGTGCCAGCACCACCGGGACTAGCGGGTACAATGAGCAGTTCTTC
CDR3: CASTTGTSGYNEQFF

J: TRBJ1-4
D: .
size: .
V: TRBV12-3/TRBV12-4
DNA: TGTGCCAGCAGTCCGGACGGGGATAATGAAAAACTGTTTTTT
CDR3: CASSPDGDNEKLFF

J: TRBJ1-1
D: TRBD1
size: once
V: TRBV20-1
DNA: TGCAGTGCCAAGACCCCAGGGGGGGACACTGAAGCTTTCTTT
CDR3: CSAKTPGGDTEAFF

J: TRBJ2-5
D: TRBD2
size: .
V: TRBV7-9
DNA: TGTGCCAGCAGATACAACGGGGGGAACTCCTACAATGAGCAGTACTTC
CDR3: CASRYNGGNSYNEQYF

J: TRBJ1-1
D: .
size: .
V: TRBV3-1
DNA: TGTGCCAGCAACCAAGATTGGAAGAACACTGAAGCTTTCTTT
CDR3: CASNQDWKNTEAFF

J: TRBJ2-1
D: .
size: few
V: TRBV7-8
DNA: TGTGCCAGCAGCACCCGACTCCCAAAGGAGGGCAATGAGCAGTTCTTC
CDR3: CASSTRLPKEGNEQFF

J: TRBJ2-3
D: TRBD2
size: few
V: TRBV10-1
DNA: TGCGCCAGCAGTAAGCGGGAGGGCCGGGATACGCAGTATTTT
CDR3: CASSKREGRDTQYF

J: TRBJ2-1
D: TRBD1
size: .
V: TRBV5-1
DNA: TGCGCCAGCAGCTTCGGACAGGGAAGAGCGAGCTCCTACAATGAGCAGTTCTTC
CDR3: CASSFGQGRASSYNEQFF

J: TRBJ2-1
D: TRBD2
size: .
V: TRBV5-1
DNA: TGCGCCAGCAGTCAAACTAGCGGGGTGAGTGAGCAGTTCTTC
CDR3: CASSQTSGVSEQFF

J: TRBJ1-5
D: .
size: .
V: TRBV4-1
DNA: TGCGCCAGCAGCCAAGGGACGGGCCTAGGGCCCCAGCATTTT
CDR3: CASSQGTGLGPQHF

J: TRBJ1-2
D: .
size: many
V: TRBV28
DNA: TGTGCCAGCAGTTGGGTCCGCGATGATGGCTACACCTTC
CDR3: CASSWVRDDGYTF

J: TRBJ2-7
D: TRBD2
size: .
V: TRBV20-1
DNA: TGCAGTGCTAGAGATTCAGGACTAGCGGGAGTCTTAGCCTACGAGCAGTACTTC
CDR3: CSARDSGLAGVLAYEQYF

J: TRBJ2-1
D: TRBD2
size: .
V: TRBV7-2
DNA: TGTGCCAGCAGGCGGCTAGCGGCCTACAATGAGCAGTTCTTC
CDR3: CASRRLAAYNEQFF

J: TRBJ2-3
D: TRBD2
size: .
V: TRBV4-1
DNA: TGCGCCAGCAGCCCTAAGGCCCGGGGGGGATCCGATACGCAGTATTTT
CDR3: CASSPKARGGSDTQYF

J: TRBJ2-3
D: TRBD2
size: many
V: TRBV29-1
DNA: TGCAGCCCCTCCCTAGCGGGTCGTTTGGATACGCAGTATTTT
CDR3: CSPSLAGRLDTQYF

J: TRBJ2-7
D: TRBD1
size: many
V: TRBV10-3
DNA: TGTGCCATCAGTGAGGGGACAGGGTTGGGATACGAGCAGTACTTC
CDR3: CAISEGTGLGYEQYF

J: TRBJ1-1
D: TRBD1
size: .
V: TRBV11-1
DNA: TGTGCCAGCAGCGACCGTAGGACGACAGGGGTGAACACTGAAGCTTTCTTT
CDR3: CASSDRRTTGVNTEAFF

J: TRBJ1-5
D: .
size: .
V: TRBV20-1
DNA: TGCAGTGCTGCCACAGCTTTAGGTTATCAGCCCCAGCATTTT
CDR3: CSAATALGYQPQHF

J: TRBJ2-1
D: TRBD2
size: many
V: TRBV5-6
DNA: TGTGCCAGCAGCCCACTAGCGGGGGACCCGCTGGTGCTCGATGAGCAGTTCTTC
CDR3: CASSPLAGDPLVLDEQFF

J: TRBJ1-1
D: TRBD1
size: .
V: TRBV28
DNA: TGTGCCAGCAGCAAGAGGGGGCGAGGCACTGAAGCTTTCTTT
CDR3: CASSKRGRGTEAFF

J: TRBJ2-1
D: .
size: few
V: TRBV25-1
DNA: TGTGCCAGCAGTGCTCCCGACACCTACAATGAGCAGTTCTTC
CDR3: CASSAPDTYNEQFF

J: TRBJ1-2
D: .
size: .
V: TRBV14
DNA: TGTGCCAGCAGCCAAGGTCTCAGCTATGGCTACACCTTC
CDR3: CASSQGLSYGYTF

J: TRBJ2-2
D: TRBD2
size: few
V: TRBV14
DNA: TGTGCCAGCAGCCAAGACAGGACTAGCGGGGGCACCGGGGAGCTGTTTTTT
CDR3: CASSQDRTSGGTGELFF

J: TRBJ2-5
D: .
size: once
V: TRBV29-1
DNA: TGCAGCGTTGAAGATGGTCGGGAGACCCAGTACTTC
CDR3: CSVEDGRETQYF

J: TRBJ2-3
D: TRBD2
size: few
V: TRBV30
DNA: TGTGCCTGGAGACAGCGGGGCCGCACAGATACGCAGTATTTT
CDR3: CAWRQRGRTDTQYF

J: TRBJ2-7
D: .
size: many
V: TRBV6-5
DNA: TGTGCCAGCAGTTACTCGAAGGGTGGTAGCTCCTACGAGCAGTACTTC
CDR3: CASSYSKGGSSYEQYF